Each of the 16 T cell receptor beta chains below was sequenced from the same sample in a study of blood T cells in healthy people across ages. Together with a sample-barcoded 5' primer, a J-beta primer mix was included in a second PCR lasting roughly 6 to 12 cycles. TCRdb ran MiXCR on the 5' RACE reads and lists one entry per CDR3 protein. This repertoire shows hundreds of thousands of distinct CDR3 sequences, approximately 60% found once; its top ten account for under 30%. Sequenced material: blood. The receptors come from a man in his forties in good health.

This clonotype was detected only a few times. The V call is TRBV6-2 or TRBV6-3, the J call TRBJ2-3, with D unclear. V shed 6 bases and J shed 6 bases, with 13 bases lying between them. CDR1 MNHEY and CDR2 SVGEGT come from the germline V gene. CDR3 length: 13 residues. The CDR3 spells CASSWRSSDTQYF. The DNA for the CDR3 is TGTGCCAGCAGCTGGCGGTCATCGGATACGCAGTATTTT.

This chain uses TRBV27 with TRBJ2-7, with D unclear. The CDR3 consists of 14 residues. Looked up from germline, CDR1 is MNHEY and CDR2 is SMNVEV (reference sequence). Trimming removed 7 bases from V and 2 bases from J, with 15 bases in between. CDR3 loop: CASIGLHLPYEQYF. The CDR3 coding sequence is TGTGCCAGCATAGGGCTCCATCTTCCCTACGAGCAGTACTTC.

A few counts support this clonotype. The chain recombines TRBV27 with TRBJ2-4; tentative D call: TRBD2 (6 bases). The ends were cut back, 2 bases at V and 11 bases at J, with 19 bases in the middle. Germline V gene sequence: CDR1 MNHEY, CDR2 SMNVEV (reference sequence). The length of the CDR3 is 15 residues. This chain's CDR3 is CASSLGTGLGGVQYF. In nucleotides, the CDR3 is TGTGCCAGCAGTTTAGGGACGGGACTCGGAGGTGTTCAGTACTTC.

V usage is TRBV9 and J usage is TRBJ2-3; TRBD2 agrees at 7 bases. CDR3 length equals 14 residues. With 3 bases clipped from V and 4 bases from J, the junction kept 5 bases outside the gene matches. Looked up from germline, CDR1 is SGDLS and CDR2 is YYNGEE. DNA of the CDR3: TGTGCCAGCAGCGACGCGGGAGAAGCAGATACGCAGTATTTT. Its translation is CASSDAGEADTQYF.

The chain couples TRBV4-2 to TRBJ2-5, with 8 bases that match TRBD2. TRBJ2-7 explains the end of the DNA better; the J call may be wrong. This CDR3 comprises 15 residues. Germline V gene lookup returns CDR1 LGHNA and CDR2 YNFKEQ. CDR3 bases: TGTGCCAGCAGCCAAGAACTAGCGGAGAAATACGAGCAGTACTTC. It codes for CASSQELAEKYEQYF.

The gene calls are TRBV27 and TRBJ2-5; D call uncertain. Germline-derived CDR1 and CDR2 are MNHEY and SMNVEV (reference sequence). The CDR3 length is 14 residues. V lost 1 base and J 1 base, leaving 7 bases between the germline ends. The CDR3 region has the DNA TGTGCCAGCAGTTTATGGGCGTCCCAAGAGACCCAGTACTTC. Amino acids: CASSLWASQETQYF.

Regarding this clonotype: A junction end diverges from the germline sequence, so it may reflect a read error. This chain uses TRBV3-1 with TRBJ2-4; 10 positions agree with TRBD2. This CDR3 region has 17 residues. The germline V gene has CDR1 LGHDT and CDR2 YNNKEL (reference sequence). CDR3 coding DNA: TGTGCCAGCAGCCCCTTAACTAGCGGGGCAGCCAAAACCATTCAGTACTTC. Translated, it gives CASSPLTSGAAKTIQYF.

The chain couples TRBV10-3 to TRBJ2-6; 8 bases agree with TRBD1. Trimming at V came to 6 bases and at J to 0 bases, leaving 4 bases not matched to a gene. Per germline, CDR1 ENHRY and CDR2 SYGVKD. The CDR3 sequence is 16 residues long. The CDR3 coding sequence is TGTGCCATCAGCCAGGGGGCCCCCTCTGGGGCCAACGTCCTGACTTTC. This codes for CAISQGAPSGANVLTF.

CDR3 loop: CASSYTPNSPLHF. CDR3 DNA sequence: TGTGCCAGCAGCTATACACCGAATTCACCCCTCCACTTT. The V call is TRBV7-2, the J call TRBJ1-6, with D uncertain. The CDR3 consists of 13 residues. V dropped 4 bases and J dropped 7 bases, with 8 bases sitting between them. Germline V lookup: CDR1 SGHTA, CDR2 FQGNSA.

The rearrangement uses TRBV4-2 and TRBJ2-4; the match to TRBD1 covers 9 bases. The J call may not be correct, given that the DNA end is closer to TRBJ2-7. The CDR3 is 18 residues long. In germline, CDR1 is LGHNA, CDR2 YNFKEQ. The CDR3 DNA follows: TGTGCCAGCAGCCAATATACAGGGGGCGCGGGTTTGGGCTACGAGCAGTACTTC. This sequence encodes CASSQYTGGAGLGYEQYF.

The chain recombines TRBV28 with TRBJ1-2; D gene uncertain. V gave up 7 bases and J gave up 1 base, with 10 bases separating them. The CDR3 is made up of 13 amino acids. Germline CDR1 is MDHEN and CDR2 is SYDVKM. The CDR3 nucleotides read TGTGCCAGCACCCCGGACGTTAACTATGGCTACACCTTC. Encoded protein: CASTPDVNYGYTF.

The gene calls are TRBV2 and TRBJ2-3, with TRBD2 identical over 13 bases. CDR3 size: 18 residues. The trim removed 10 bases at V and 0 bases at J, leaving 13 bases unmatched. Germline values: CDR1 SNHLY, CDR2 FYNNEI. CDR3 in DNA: TGTGCCATCTACGAGCGACTAGCGGGGGGTACTAGCACAGATACGCAGTATTTT. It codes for CAIYERLAGGTSTDTQYF.

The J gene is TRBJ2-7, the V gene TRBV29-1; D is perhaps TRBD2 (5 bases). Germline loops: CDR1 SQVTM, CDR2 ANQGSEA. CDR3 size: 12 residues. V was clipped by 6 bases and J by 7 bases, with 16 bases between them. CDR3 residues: CSVKGPSGEQYF. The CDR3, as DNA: TGCAGCGTCAAAGGCCCCAGCGGTGAGCAGTACTTC.

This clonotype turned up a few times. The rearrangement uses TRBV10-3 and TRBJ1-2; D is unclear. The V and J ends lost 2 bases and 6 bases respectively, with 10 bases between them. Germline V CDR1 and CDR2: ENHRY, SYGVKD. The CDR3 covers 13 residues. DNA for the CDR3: TGTGCCATCAGTGAGGGCAGAGAAGATGGCTACACCTTC. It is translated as CAISEGREDGYTF.

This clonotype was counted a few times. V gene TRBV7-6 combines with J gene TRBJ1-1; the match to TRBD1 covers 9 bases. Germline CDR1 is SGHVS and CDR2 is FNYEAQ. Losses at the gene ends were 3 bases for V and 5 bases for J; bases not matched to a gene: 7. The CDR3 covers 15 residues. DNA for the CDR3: TGTGCCAGCAGCTTCTCGGAGACAGGGGGTACTGAAGCTTTCTTT. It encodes CASSFSETGGTEAFF.

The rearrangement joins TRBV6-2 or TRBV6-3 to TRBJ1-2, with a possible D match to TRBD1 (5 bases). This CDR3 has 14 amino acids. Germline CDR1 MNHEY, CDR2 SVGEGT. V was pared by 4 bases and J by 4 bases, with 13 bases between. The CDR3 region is CASSWADGTYGYTF. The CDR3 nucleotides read TGTGCCAGCAGTTGGGCGGACGGGACCTATGGCTACACCTTC.